This entry is about one T cell receptor beta chain. The antigen is unknown. The sample originates from a study of cytomegalovirus exposure and HLA in healthy donors. CDR3 length: 14 residues. V was shortened by 0 bases and J by 10 bases, with 15 bases between the two germline ends. CDR1 and CDR2 from the germline V gene are MNHEY and SVGAGI. General study results and limits: A later analysis linked about 17,000 TCR beta sequences to HLA alleles at 0.05 false discovery rate. What a later analysis showed was that several of the most significant clusters appeared linked to common viral pathogens. Productive rates of about 87% or about 30% were seen for most TCR beta V segments in an earlier analysis.

The PCR had 60 Vbeta and 13 Jbeta primers. The method was immunoSEQ multiplex PCR; TCRdb's version includes in-frame clones alone and lacks a portion of them. The sample table sets out 50,000 to 80,000 clones. The source is a woman younger than 35 in good health and CMV-seronegative. This chain uses TRBV6-5 with TRBJ1-1; D is perhaps TRBD1 (6 bases). Sequencing was performed on PBMCs. The DNA for the CDR3 is TGTGCCAGCAGTTACTCGCAGGGGCAAGGCCTAGCTTTCTTT. It encodes CASSYSQGQGLAFF.